This TCR beta chain was recorded in a study of naive and memory T cell subsets. This clonotype showed up many times. Antigen: not known. Germline V CDR1 and CDR2: KGHDR, SFDVKD. The CDR3 covers 15 residues. Trimming removed 3 bases from V and 3 bases from J, with 12 bases in between. Two oligonucleotides, mixed equimolar, formed the beta constant-region primer covering TRBC1 and TRBC2. Ligation attached a single-stranded oligonucleotide with a 12-nucleotide UMI and the SP2 primer to the cDNA 3' end. Using its own MiXCR run on the UMI-ligation and nested PCR reads, TCRdb lists one record per CDR3 protein. Among tens of thousands of distinct CDR3 sequences listed, more than 6.5% were seen once. Whole-study findings and limits: No ground truth validated the naive and memory repertoire findings.

This rearrangement joins TRBV24-1 to TRBJ2-3; perhaps TRBD1 as D (6 bases). Material: central memory CD4+ T cells from blood. This clonotype was obtained from a human donor in good health. CDR3 DNA: TGTGCCACCAGTGATACGACAGGACGAACAGATACGCAGTATTTT. Amino acid sequence: CATSDTTGRTDTQYF.